This T cell receptor (beta chain) was recorded in a study of post-analysis software for immune sequencing data. Researchers reported that TCR beta cDNA libraries carried unique molecular identifiers. Using its own MiXCR run on the PCR reads, TCRdb lists one record per CDR3 protein. Among some 690,000 distinct CDR3 sequences listed, 55% to 70% were seen once. Input material: blood. This clonotype originated in a girl aged 2-10 years with multiple sclerosis.

The CDR3 DNA reads as TGCGCCAGCAGCTTGGAACGTAGCGTTTCAGATACGCAGTATTTT. It translates to CASSLERSVSDTQYF. The rearrangement links TRBV5-1 to TRBJ2-3; D is possibly TRBD2 (5 bases). Germline lookup yields CDR1 SGHRS and CDR2 YFSETQ. The CDR3 has 15 amino acids. V dropped 0 bases and J dropped 4 bases, with 12 bases sitting between them.